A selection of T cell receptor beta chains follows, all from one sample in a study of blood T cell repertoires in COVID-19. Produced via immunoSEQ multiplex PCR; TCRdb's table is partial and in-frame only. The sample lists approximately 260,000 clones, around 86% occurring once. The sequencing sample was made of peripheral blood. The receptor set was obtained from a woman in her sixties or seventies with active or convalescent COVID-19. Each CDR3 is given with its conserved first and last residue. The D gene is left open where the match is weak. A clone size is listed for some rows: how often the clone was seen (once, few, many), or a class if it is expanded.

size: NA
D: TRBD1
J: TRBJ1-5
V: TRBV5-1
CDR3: CASSPGTGFNQPQHF
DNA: TGCGCCAGCAGCCCTGGGACAGGGTTCAATCAGCCCCAGCATTTT

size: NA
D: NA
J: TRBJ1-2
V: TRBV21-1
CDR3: CASSHGGDYTF
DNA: TGTGCCAGCAGCCACGGGGGGGACTACACCTTC

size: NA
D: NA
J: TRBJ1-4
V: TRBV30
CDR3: CAWTALGDVDEKLFF
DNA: TGTGCCTGGACTGCACTCGGGGATGTAGATGAAAAACTGTTTTTT

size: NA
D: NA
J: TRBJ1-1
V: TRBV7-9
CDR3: CASSLPQGYTEAFF
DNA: TGTGCCAGCAGCCTACCTCAGGGGTACACTGAAGCTTTCTTT

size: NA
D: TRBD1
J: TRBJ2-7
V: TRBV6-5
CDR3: CASSYSDRGSYEQYF
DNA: TGTGCCAGCAGTTACTCGGACAGGGGTTCCTACGAGCAGTACTTC

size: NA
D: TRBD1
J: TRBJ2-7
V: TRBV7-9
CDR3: CASSSPGTGLSSYEQYF
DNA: TGTGCCAGCAGCTCCCCAGGGACAGGGCTTAGCTCCTACGAGCAGTACTTC

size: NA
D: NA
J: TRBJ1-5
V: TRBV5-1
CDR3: CASSLGGGSYQPQHF
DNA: TGCGCCAGCAGCTTGGGTGGAGGAAGCTATCAGCCCCAGCATTTT

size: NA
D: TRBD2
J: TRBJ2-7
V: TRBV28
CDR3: CASSPPGTSGGSSYEQYF
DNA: TGTGCCAGCAGCCCCCCTGGGACTAGCGGGGGGAGCTCCTACGAGCAGTACTTC

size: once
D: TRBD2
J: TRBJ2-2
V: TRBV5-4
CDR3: CASSPSGGLTGELFF
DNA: TGTGCCAGCAGCCCTAGCGGGGGCCTTACCGGGGAGCTGTTTTTT

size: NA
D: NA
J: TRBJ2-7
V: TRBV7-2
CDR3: CASSQGSGTLYEQYF
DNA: TGTGCCAGCAGCCAGGGGTCAGGCACCCTCTACGAGCAGTACTTC

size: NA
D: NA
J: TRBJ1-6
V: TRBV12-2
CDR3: CASRSLQGAGPNSPLHF
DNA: TGTGCAAGTCGCTCCTTGCAGGGGGCAGGCCCTAATTCACCCCTCCACTTT

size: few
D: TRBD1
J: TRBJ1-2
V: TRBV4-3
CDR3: CASSQGPGQGEGYGYTF
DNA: TGCGCCAGCAGCCAAGGGCCCGGACAGGGGGAAGGATATGGCTACACCTTC

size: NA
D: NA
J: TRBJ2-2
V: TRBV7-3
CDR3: CASSLGQGPGELFF
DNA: TGTGCCAGCAGCTTAGGGCAGGGGCCCGGGGAGCTGTTTTTT

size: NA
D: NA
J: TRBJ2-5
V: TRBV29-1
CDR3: CSVDRAAGEETQYF
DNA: TGCAGCGTTGACCGGGCGGCAGGGGAGGAGACCCAGTACTTC

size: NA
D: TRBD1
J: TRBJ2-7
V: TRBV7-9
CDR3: CAIAGTGNPYEQYF
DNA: TGTGCCATCGCCGGGACAGGAAATCCCTACGAGCAGTACTTC

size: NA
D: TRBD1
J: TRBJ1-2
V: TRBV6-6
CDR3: CASTISRDRGGYTF
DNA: TGTGCCAGCACCATTAGCCGGGACAGGGGTGGCTACACCTTC

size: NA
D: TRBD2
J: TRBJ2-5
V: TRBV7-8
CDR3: CASSLAGGGLETQYF
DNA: TGTGCCAGCAGCTTAGCAGGCGGGGGTTTGGAGACCCAGTACTTC

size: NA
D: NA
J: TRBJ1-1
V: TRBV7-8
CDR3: CASSLNREWNTEAFF
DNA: TGTGCCAGCAGCTTGAACAGGGAGTGGAACACTGAAGCTTTCTTT

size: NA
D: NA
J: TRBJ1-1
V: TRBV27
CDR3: CASSLGQVLNTEAFF
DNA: TGTGCCAGCAGTTTGGGGCAGGTTTTGAACACTGAAGCTTTCTTT

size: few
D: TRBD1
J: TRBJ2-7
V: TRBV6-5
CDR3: CASSRTDRGSYEQYF
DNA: TGTGCCAGCAGCCGAACTGACAGGGGATCCTACGAGCAGTACTTC

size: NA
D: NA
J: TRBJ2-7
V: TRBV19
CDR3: CATQTAGSSYEQYF
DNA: TGTGCCACCCAGACCGCGGGGAGCTCCTACGAGCAGTACTTC

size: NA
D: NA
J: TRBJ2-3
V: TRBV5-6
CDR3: CASSLVGPQYF
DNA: TGTGCCAGCAGCTTGGTGGGGCCGCAGTATTTT

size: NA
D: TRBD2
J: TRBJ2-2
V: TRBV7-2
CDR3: CASSLIAGGPMAGELFF
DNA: TGTGCCAGCAGCTTAATAGCGGGGGGGCCGATGGCCGGGGAGCTGTTTTTT

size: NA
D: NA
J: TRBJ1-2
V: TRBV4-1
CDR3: CASSHPGRANYGYTF
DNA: TGCGCCAGCAGCCATCCAGGGCGAGCTAACTATGGCTACACCTTC

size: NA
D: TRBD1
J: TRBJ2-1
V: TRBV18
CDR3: CASSPLAQGTFF
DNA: TGTGCCAGCTCACCACTGGCACAGGGGACGTTCTTC

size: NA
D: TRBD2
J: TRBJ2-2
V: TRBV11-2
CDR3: CASSFGTSGVTGELFF
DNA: TGTGCCAGCAGCTTTGGGACTAGCGGGGTGACCGGGGAGCTGTTTTTT

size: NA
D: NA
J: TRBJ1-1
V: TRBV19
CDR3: CASSIDQTVPTEAFF
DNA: TGTGCCAGTAGTATAGATCAGACAGTTCCCACTGAAGCTTTCTTT

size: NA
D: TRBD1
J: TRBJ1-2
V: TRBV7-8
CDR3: CASSPGTGGSTF
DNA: TGTGCCAGCAGCCCCGGGACAGGGGGTTCTACCTTC

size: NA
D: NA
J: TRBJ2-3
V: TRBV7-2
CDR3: CASSFGGGALGTDTQYF
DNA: TGTGCCAGCAGCTTTGGTGGGGGGGCTCTCGGCACAGATACGCAGTATTTT

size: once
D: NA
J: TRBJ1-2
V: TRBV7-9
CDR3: CASSPPFAYGGYTF
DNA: TGTGCCAGCAGCCCCCCCTTCGCTTACGGTGGCTACACCTTC

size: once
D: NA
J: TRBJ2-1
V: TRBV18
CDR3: CASSPAGGFYNEQFF
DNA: TGTGCCAGCTCACCGGCCGGGGGTTTCTACAATGAGCAGTTCTTC

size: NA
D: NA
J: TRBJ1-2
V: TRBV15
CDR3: CATRKEGNYGYTF
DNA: TGTGCCACCCGGAAGGAGGGGAACTATGGCTACACCTTC

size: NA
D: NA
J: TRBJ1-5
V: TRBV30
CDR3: CAWSSGGGSNQPQHF
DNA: TGTGCCTGGAGTAGCGGGGGCGGTAGCAATCAGCCCCAGCATTTT

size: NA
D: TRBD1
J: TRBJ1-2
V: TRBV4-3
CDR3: CASSQDPTTGAGYGYTF
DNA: TGCGCCAGCAGCCAAGATCCAACAACAGGGGCCGGCTATGGCTACACCTTC